Below, 32 T cell receptor beta chains from the same sample are listed, as sequenced in a study of T-cell memory formation after mild COVID-19. TCRdb re-derived calls from the 5' RACE reads in MiXCR, one entry per CDR3 protein. The sample lists 95,000 to 120,000 distinct CDR3 sequences; about a fifth were seen once. The sequenced material came from PBMCs or a T cell subset sorted from them (not recorded which). These receptors were taken from a man aged 18 to 29 who had mild COVID-19 (a few samples of this study predate the infection). Cell type and time point are not known.

In this sample, this clonotype turned up a few times. This chain links TRBV4-1 with TRBJ2-1; D remains ambiguous. Germline loops: CDR1 MGHRA, CDR2 YSYEKL. With 3 bases removed from V and 0 bases from J, the gap between germline ends came to 9 bases. The CDR3 contains 15 residues. Written as DNA, the CDR3 is TGCGCCAGCAGCCAGGAAGGCGCCTCCTACAATGAGCAGTTCTTC. Amino acid sequence: CASSQEGASYNEQFF.

This clonotype was counted a few times. This chain connects TRBV3-1 to TRBJ2-3; D uncertain. CDR3 length: 15 residues. Trimming took off 0 bases at V and 0 bases at J, with 7 bases between the two ends. Germline CDR1 and CDR2: LGHDT and YNNKEL (reference sequence). The CDR3 is CASSQEIGSTDTQYF. Here the CDR3 DNA reads TGTGCCAGCAGCCAAGAGATAGGGAGCACAGATACGCAGTATTTT.

The chain carries TRBV19 and TRBJ2-7, with D possibly called TRBD1 or TRBD2 (5 bases each). V lost 6 bases, J lost 3 bases, and 12 bases lay in between. CDR3 size: 13 residues. Germline V lookup: CDR1 LNHDA, CDR2 SQIVND (reference sequence). For the CDR3, the DNA is TGTGCCAGTAGCTGGGGGAGTCACTACGAGCAGTACTTC. Residues: CASSWGSHYEQYF.

The J gene is TRBJ1-4, the V gene TRBV7-9; no clear D. Germline values: CDR1 SEHNR, CDR2 FQNEAQ (reference sequence). Trimming removed 4 bases from V and 0 bases from J, with 9 bases in between. CDR3 length: 15 residues. The CDR3 protein is CASSSFEPTNEKLFF. CDR3 sequence (DNA): TGTGCCAGCAGCTCATTTGAACCAACTAATGAAAAACTGTTTTTT.

The CDR3 spells CASSAQELNTEAFF. In nucleotides, the CDR3 is TGTGCCAGCAGCGCACAGGAGTTGAACACTGAAGCTTTCTTT. The genes are TRBV9 and TRBJ1-1; D is possibly TRBD1 (5 bases). Germline V lookup: CDR1 SGDLS, CDR2 YYNGEE. Trimming cost V 3 bases and J 0 bases, with 9 bases left between them. The CDR3 length is 14 residues.

This chain joins TRBV19 and TRBJ1-1; no reliable D call. Germline V CDR1 and CDR2: LNHDA, SQIVND (reference sequence). There are 12 residues in the CDR3. Trimming shortened V by 7 bases and J by 3 bases, and 9 bases separated the two germline ends. Written as DNA, the CDR3 is TGTGCCAGTACGATCGGGGACACTGAAGCTTTCTTT. This sequence encodes CASTIGDTEAFF.

This clonotype was observed a few times. V and J are TRBV9 and TRBJ1-3; no firm D call. Looked up from germline, CDR1 is SGDLS and CDR2 is YYNGEE. V lost 5 bases, J lost 0 bases, and 12 bases lay in between. CDR3 size: 15 residues. Written as DNA, the CDR3 is TGTGCCAGCAGTGTGTTCGGGGACTCTGGAAACACCATATATTTT. Its translation is CASSVFGDSGNTIYF.

CDR3 amino acids: CSVGHQEQFF. The CDR3 DNA sequence: TGCAGCGTTGGACACCAGGAGCAGTTCTTC. The rearrangement links TRBV29-1 to TRBJ2-1; unclear D gene. V dropped 4 bases and J dropped 10 bases, with 8 bases sitting between them. This CDR3 contains 10 residues. CDR1 SQVTM and CDR2 ANQGSEA come from the germline V gene.

V and J are TRBV5-4 and TRBJ2-3; 7 nucleotides line up with TRBD2. This CDR3 is built from 18 residues. Per the germline V gene, CDR1 is SGHNT and CDR2 is YYREEE (reference sequence). The J segment lost 4 bases and the V segment lost 0 bases, leaving 14 bases of the junction unmatched. In nucleotides, the CDR3 is TGTGCCAGCAGCTTGGCCTCCGGGGCGGGGGAGCAGGCAGATACGCAGTATTTT. Translation gives CASSLASGAGEQADTQYF.

This clonotype was seen a few times. The chain combines TRBV5-1 with TRBJ1-1; the D is unclear. The germline V and J ends were trimmed by 0 bases and 1 base, with 10 bases remaining between them. The CDR3 consists of 15 residues. CDR1 and CDR2 (germline): SGHRS, YFSETQ. The CDR3: CASSLGLFENTEAFF. Written as DNA, the CDR3 is TGCGCCAGCAGCTTGGGGTTGTTCGAGAACACTGAAGCTTTCTTT.

The chain carries TRBV7-9 and TRBJ2-3, with TRBD2 matching 10 bases. The germline V gene encodes CDR1 SEHNR and CDR2 FQNEAQ (reference sequence). There are 17 residues in the CDR3. Germline trimming cut 3 bases from V and 2 bases from J; bases unmatched to any gene: 8. In nucleotides, the CDR3 is TGTGCCAGCAGCTTTCCCCTAGCGGGGGCCCTCACAGATACGCAGTATTTT. It specifies CASSFPLAGALTDTQYF.

The rearrangement joins TRBV11-2 to TRBJ2-5; D uncertain. This CDR3 is built from 12 residues. The germline V and J ends were trimmed by 5 bases and 4 bases, with 8 bases remaining between them. Germline lookup yields CDR1 SGHAT and CDR2 FQNNGV. CDR3 sequence (DNA): TGTGCCAGCAGCCCTGCTGTAGAGACCCAGTACTTC. This sequence encodes CASSPAVETQYF. The complete variable domain, with remaining parts taken from reference TRBV11-2 and TRBJ2-5, reads EAGVAQSPRYKIIEKRQSVAFWCNPISGHATLYWYQQILGQGPKLLIQFQNNGVVDDSQLPKDRFSAERLKGVDSTLKIQPAKLEDSAVYLCASSPAVETQYFGPGTRLLVL.

The sample holds a few counts of this clonotype. V is TRBV5-1 and J is TRBJ2-7; 7 positions agree with TRBD1. CDR1 is SGHRS, CDR2 YFSETQ, per germline. The CDR3 is made up of 16 amino acids. V trimming: 3 bases; J trimming: 0 bases; junction bases outside the gene matches: 9. CDR3 coding DNA: TGCGCCAGCAGCTGGTTTGGACAGGTCCGCTCCTACGAGCAGTACGTC. Its protein is CASSWFGQVRSYEQYV.

J is TRBJ2-4 and V is TRBV7-9, with TRBD1 matching over 9 bases. Germline CDR1 is SEHNR and CDR2 is FQNEAQ (reference sequence). CDR3 length: 16 amino acids. V was pared by 6 bases and J by 2 bases, with 8 bases of the junction left unmatched. CDR3 loop: CASSLPGTGTKNIQYF. CDR3 nucleotides: TGTGCCAGCAGTTTACCCGGGACAGGGACCAAAAACATTCAGTACTTC.

V is TRBV12-3 or TRBV12-4 and J is TRBJ2-1, with a tentative D call TRBD2 (7 bases). CDR3 length: 13 amino acids. Trimming stripped 11 bases from V and 4 bases from J, with 15 bases between. The CDR3 DNA reads as TGTGCCCAGGGAGGGGGGGGTTACAATGAGCAGTTCTTC. Protein product: CAQGGGGYNEQFF.

This clonotype was detected a few times. The chain employs TRBV7-6 and TRBJ2-5; TRBD2 aligns across 7 bases. CDR1 is SGHVS and CDR2 is FNYEAQ in the germline V gene. The CDR3 loop spans 16 amino acids. V was pared by 1 base and J by 4 bases, with 9 bases of the junction left unmatched. Written as DNA, the CDR3 is TGTGCCAGCAGCTTAGGGGCTAGCGGATTGGTAGAGACCCAGTACTTC. This gives the protein CASSLGASGLVETQYF.

This clonotype was recorded a few times. The J gene is TRBJ2-3, the V gene TRBV4-3; D might be TRBD1 or TRBD2, each matching 5 bases. Trimming removed 0 bases at V and 0 bases at J, with 13 bases between. Per germline, CDR1 LGHNA and CDR2 YSLEER. The CDR3 contains 17 residues. The CDR3 is CASSQERGVSSTDTQYF. DNA of the CDR3: TGCGCCAGCAGCCAAGAGAGAGGGGTTTCAAGCACAGATACGCAGTATTTT.

V and J are TRBV7-9 and TRBJ2-1; possible D gene TRBD1, 6 bases. This CDR3 has 13 residues. Germline assignment: CDR1 SEHNR and CDR2 FQNEAQ (reference sequence). Trimming removed 5 bases from V and 7 bases from J, with 12 bases in between. The CDR3 loop is CASSTDSQNEQFF. The CDR3 nucleotides read TGTGCCAGCAGCACGGACAGCCAAAATGAGCAGTTCTTC.

V and J are TRBV11-2 and TRBJ1-2; TRBD1 matches 8 bases. The CDR3 is made up of 16 amino acids. Per the germline V gene, CDR1 is SGHAT and CDR2 is FQNNGV. Trimming removed 6 bases from V and 0 bases from J; junction bases left unmatched: 9. This chain's CDR3 is CASSSGQGNTNYGYTF. DNA of the CDR3: TGTGCCAGCAGTTCAGGACAGGGTAATACTAACTATGGCTACACCTTC.

The rearrangement uses TRBV12-3 or TRBV12-4 and TRBJ2-7; perhaps TRBD2 as D (7 bases). The CDR3 length is 13 residues. Trimming left V 4 bases short and J 7 bases short, with 14 bases between. The CDR3 region is CASSWGGPREQYF. CDR3 nucleotide sequence: TGTGCCAGCAGTTGGGGGGGCCCGCGAGAGCAGTACTTC.

The chain has TRBV29-1 and TRBJ1-1, with unresolved D. This CDR3 comprises 12 residues. Looked up from germline, CDR1 is SQVTM and CDR2 is ANQGSEA. The V end lost 5 bases, the J end lost 4 bases, and 11 bases lay between the germline ends. The CDR3 loop reads CSVSWMGTEAFF. The DNA for the CDR3 is TGCAGCGTTTCCTGGATGGGCACTGAAGCTTTCTTT.

This clonotype has just a few counts. The chain carries TRBV5-6 and TRBJ1-1; no clear D. The CDR3 has 16 amino acids. CDR1 is SGHDT and CDR2 is YYEEEE in the germline V gene. The V and J ends lost 1 base and 0 bases respectively, with 13 bases between them. In DNA, the CDR3 is TGTGCCAGCAGCTTGTCCAGGCGGGGAATGAACACTGAAGCTTTCTTT. Translation: CASSLSRRGMNTEAFF.

V usage is TRBV28 and J usage is TRBJ1-5; D gene ambiguous. Germline V lookup: CDR1 MDHEN, CDR2 SYDVKM. V was clipped by 2 bases and J by 6 bases, with 11 bases between them. The length of the CDR3 is 14 residues. The CDR3 coding sequence is TGTGCCAGCAGTTTAGACCGAGTGGGTCAGCCCCAGCATTTT. Translation gives CASSLDRVGQPQHF.

The rearrangement joins TRBV27 to TRBJ2-1, with 7 bases identical to TRBD1. The CDR3 length is 15 residues. J lost 3 bases, V lost 8 bases, and 10 bases had no gene match. CDR1 is MNHEY, CDR2 SMNVEV, per germline (reference sequence). CDR3 protein: CASSMRQGNYNEQFF. The DNA of the CDR3 is TGTGCCAGCTCCATGAGACAGGGAAACTACAATGAGCAGTTCTTC.

This clonotype was picked up a small number of times. The V and J genes are TRBV19 and TRBJ1-2; D unresolved. Trimming took off 7 bases at V and 6 bases at J, with 6 bases between the two ends. CDR1 and CDR2 from the germline V gene are LNHDA and SQIVND (reference sequence). The CDR3 loop spans 10 amino acids. In DNA form, the CDR3 reads TGTGCCAGTAAGGCGGATGGCTACACCTTC. Amino acid sequence: CASKADGYTF.

At least ten counts were recorded for this clonotype. CDR3 in amino acids: CASSLGTTSTDTQYF. The CDR3 bases are TGTGCCAGCAGCTTAGGGACGACTAGCACAGATACGCAGTATTTT. The V call is TRBV7-6, the J call TRBJ2-3; D gene unclear. V lost 1 base, J lost 0 bases, and 8 bases lay in between. The CDR3 contains 15 residues. Germline lookup yields CDR1 SGHVS and CDR2 FNYEAQ.

This chain uses TRBV27 with TRBJ1-6; D not resolved. The CDR3 consists of 16 residues. V was clipped by 3 bases and J by 7 bases, with 16 bases between them. The germline gives CDR1 MNHEY, CDR2 SMNVEV (reference sequence). The CDR3 spells CASSFRAVDWNSPLHF. As DNA, the CDR3 is TGTGCCAGCAGTTTTCGGGCCGTCGATTGGAATTCACCCCTCCACTTT.

This clonotype was seen a handful of times. The rearrangement joins TRBV7-9 to TRBJ2-1; TRBD1 matches at 8 bases. The CDR3 covers 14 residues. The germline gives CDR1 SEHNR, CDR2 FQNEAQ (reference sequence). With 3 bases clipped from V and 8 bases from J, the junction kept 6 bases outside the gene matches. The CDR3 is CASSFGTGFYEQFF. CDR3 sequence (DNA): TGTGCCAGCAGCTTCGGGACAGGTTTTTATGAGCAGTTCTTC.

The rearrangement uses TRBV5-1 and TRBJ2-1; 9 nucleotides line up with TRBD1. The CDR3 extends over 16 amino acids. CDR1 and CDR2 from the germline V gene are SGHRS and YFSETQ. Unmatched junction bases numbered 12, after V lost 3 bases and J lost 8 bases. The CDR3, as DNA: TGCGCCAGCAGCTGGACAGGGGAAGGGCTCATCCATGAGCAGTTCTTC. The encoded protein is CASSWTGEGLIHEQFF.

The chain couples TRBV5-1 to TRBJ2-5, with D hard to call. This CDR3 spans 15 amino acids. Germline V lookup: CDR1 SGHRS, CDR2 YFSETQ. Deletions cut 1 base from V and 0 bases from J, with 10 bases between. CDR3 DNA sequence: TGCGCCAGCAGCTTGTTACCGGGCTACCAAGAGACCCAGTACTTC. Its protein is CASSLLPGYQETQYF.

This clonotype came up a few times. The chain combines TRBV7-9 with TRBJ2-5; D call uncertain. Germline V lookup: CDR1 SEHNR, CDR2 FQNEAQ (reference sequence). The CDR3 length is 15 residues. V was cut by 2 bases and J by 1 base, with 11 bases left in between. CDR3 nucleotide sequence: TGTGCCAGCAGCTTATCCCCAGGTCCCCAAGAGACCCAGTACTTC. The encoded protein is CASSLSPGPQETQYF.

This clonotype was seen more than once but under ten times. The chain recombines TRBV7-9 with TRBJ2-7; either TRBD1 or TRBD2 may fit D (5 bases each). Germline V gives CDR1 SEHNR, CDR2 FQNEAQ (reference sequence). Trimming cost V 4 bases and J 6 bases, with 13 bases left between them. CDR3 length equals 13 residues. CDR3 sequence (DNA): TGTGCCAGCAGCTACGGGACCCCAGGCGAGCAGTACTTC. As protein: CASSYGTPGEQYF.